The 4 T cell receptor beta chains listed next were all sequenced from one sample in a study of blood T cells in healthy people across ages. Primed by a sample-barcoded 5' primer and a J-beta primer mix, a second PCR proceeded for about 6 to 12 cycles. TCRdb ran MiXCR on the 5' RACE reads and lists one entry per CDR3 protein. This sample has about 1.4 million distinct CDR3 sequences; roughly 64% occur once, and the top ten carry under 8.5%. Sequencing was performed on blood. These receptor sequences come from a man between 18 and 29 years old in good health.

The chain employs TRBV29-1 and TRBJ2-3; D remains ambiguous. Looked up from germline, CDR1 is SQVTM and CDR2 is ANQGSEA. The CDR3 spans 14 residues. Trimming took off 3 bases at V and 0 bases at J, with 10 bases between the two ends. As DNA, the CDR3 is TGCAGCGTTGATTCCATCACTAGCACAGATACGCAGTATTTT. Amino acids: CSVDSITSTDTQYF.

This clonotype came up a few times. V usage is TRBV20-1 and J usage is TRBJ2-7, with a weak D call TRBD2 (6 bases). Germline CDR1 is DFQATT and CDR2 is SNEGSKA (reference sequence). The CDR3 length is 13 residues. Between the trimmed V and J ends, which lost 1 base and 6 bases, there was a span of 13 bases. The CDR3 sequence: CSARVTRIGEQYF. The CDR3 bases are TGCAGTGCTAGAGTGACTAGGATAGGCGAGCAGTACTTC.

This clonotype occurred a few times. The gene calls are TRBV20-1 and TRBJ2-1; D is ambiguous. Germline loops: CDR1 DFQATT, CDR2 SNEGSKA (reference sequence). The CDR3 is 13 amino acids. V shed 0 bases and J shed 2 bases, with 5 bases lying between them. The CDR3 is CSARETPYNEQFF. CDR3 sequence (DNA): TGCAGTGCTAGAGAGACACCCTACAATGAGCAGTTCTTC.

The chain combines TRBV29-1 with TRBJ2-7; tentatively, D is TRBD2 (6 bases). V lost 5 bases to trimming and J lost 0 bases, with 14 bases between them. CDR1 and CDR2 from the germline V gene are SQVTM and ANQGSEA. CDR3 length: 14 amino acids. CDR3 DNA sequence: TGCAGCGTTTTGGGCGGGGTGAGCTCCTACGAGCAGTACTTC. It yields the protein CSVLGGVSSYEQYF.